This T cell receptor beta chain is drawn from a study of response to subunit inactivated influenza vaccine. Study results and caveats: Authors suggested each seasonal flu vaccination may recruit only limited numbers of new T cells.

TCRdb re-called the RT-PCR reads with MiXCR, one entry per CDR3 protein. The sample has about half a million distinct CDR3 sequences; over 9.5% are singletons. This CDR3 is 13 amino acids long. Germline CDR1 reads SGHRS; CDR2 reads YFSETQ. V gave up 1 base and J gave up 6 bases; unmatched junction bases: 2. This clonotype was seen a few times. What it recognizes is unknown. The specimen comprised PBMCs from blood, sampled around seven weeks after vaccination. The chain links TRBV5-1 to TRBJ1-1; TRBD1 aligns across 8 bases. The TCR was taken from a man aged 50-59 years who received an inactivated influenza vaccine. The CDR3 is CASSLMDRAEAFF. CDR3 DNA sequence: TGCGCCAGCAGCTTGATGGACAGGGCTGAAGCTTTCTTT.